One and the same sample provided the 20 T cell receptor beta chains below, sequenced in a study of beta chain features in type 1 diabetes. All of the isolated RNA was reverse transcribed, so expressed TCRB transcripts were sequenced. Measured with immunoSEQ multiplex PCR; TCRdb has only the in-frame clones, and not every one. Of about 300,000 clones listed, approximately 13% are singletons. No antigens are known for them. Study findings and constraints: Across all four CD4+ subsets, people with type 1 diabetes showed modestly shorter TCRB CDR3s.

Sequencing used naive CD4+ T cells from blood. All receptors derive from a woman under 30 with type 1 diabetes.

V usage is TRBV19 and J usage is TRBJ1-2; D possibly corresponds to TRBD1 (5 bases). CDR3 length equals 15 residues. V was pared by 5 bases and J by 0 bases, with 13 bases between. CDR1 and CDR2 from the germline V gene are LNHDA and SQIVND (reference sequence). Here the CDR3 DNA reads TGTGCCAGTAGTCTCGACAGATTTCCTAACTATGGCTACACCTTC. Translating gives CASSLDRFPNYGYTF.

This clone was seen more than once but under ten times. The chain links TRBV29-1 to TRBJ2-6; weak D call: TRBD1 (5 bases). The germline V gene encodes CDR1 SQVTM and CDR2 ANQGSEA. This CDR3 comprises 14 residues. Between the trimmed V and J ends, which lost 3 bases and 2 bases, there was a span of 8 bases. In DNA, the CDR3 is TGCAGCGTTGAGGCAGGGCCTGGGGCCAACGTCCTGACTTTC. Translated: CSVEAGPGANVLTF.

This sequence joins TRBV5-1 and TRBJ2-5, with 12 bases aligning to TRBD2. With 0 bases clipped from V and 4 bases from J, the junction kept 4 bases outside the gene matches. The germline V gene has CDR1 SGHRS and CDR2 YFSETQ. The CDR3 is 16 amino acids. CDR3 DNA sequence: TGCGCCAGCAGCTTGGGACTAGCGGGAGTTTCAGAGACCCAGTACTTC. Protein: CASSLGLAGVSETQYF.

The V call is TRBV18, the J call TRBJ2-7; a possible D gene is TRBD1 (6 bases). Looked up from germline, CDR1 is KGHSH and CDR2 is LQKENI. This CDR3 is 11 amino acids long. Trimming removed 4 bases from V and 7 bases from J, with 8 bases in between. For the CDR3, the DNA is TGTGCCAGCTCACAAACAGGGGAGCAGTACGTC. This codes for CASSQTGEQYV.

The V gene is TRBV4-3, the J gene TRBJ2-6, with a weak D call TRBD1 (5 bases). Per the germline V gene, CDR1 is LGHNA and CDR2 is YSLEER. Trimming cost V 2 bases and J 7 bases, with 24 bases left between them. The CDR3 sequence is 19 residues long. The CDR3 DNA reads TGCGCCAGCAGCCAACAAACAGTCTATAGGGGAATGTTAGCCAACGTCCTGACTTTC. This codes for CASSQQTVYRGMLANVLTF.

V is TRBV11-2 and J is TRBJ2-1, with a tentative D call TRBD2 (5 bases). The germline V gene encodes CDR1 SGHAT and CDR2 FQNNGV. This CDR3 has 15 residues. V dropped 5 bases and J dropped 0 bases, with 11 bases sitting between them. The CDR3 is CASSPLSGSYNEQFF. Here the CDR3 DNA reads TGTGCCAGCAGCCCCCTGAGCGGCTCCTACAATGAGCAGTTCTTC.

This clone appeared a few times. The gene calls are TRBV6-5 and TRBJ1-1; the D gene is possibly TRBD1 (6 bases). CDR1 and CDR2 (germline): MNHEY, SVGAGI. The CDR3 contains 13 residues. Trimming took off 6 bases at V and 1 base at J, with 9 bases between the two ends. CDR3 sequence reads: CASRETGNTEAFF. The CDR3 coding sequence is TGTGCCAGCAGAGAGACAGGGAACACTGAAGCTTTCTTT.

The chain couples TRBV9 to TRBJ2-6; D gene uncertain. The CDR3 spans 15 residues. Trimming left V 0 bases short and J 3 bases short, with 7 bases between. Germline CDR1 is SGDLS and CDR2 is YYNGEE. In DNA form, the CDR3 reads TGTGCCAGCAGCGTAGTACCCGGTGGGGCCAACGTCCTGACTTTC. Protein: CASSVVPGGANVLTF.

This clone occurred a few times. The chain combines TRBV29-1 with TRBJ2-3, with 11 positions matching TRBD2. Germline CDR1 is SQVTM and CDR2 is ANQGSEA. The J segment lost 4 bases and the V segment lost 4 bases, leaving 10 bases of the junction unmatched. The CDR3 length is 16 residues. CDR3 DNA: TGCAGCGTTGTATGGGCTAGCGGGGGGCGGGCAGATACGCAGTATTTT. Translated, it gives CSVVWASGGRADTQYF.

The chain carries TRBV30 and TRBJ2-7; 8 bases line up with TRBD2. The germline V gene encodes CDR1 GTSNPN and CDR2 SVGIG (reference sequence). The CDR3 runs to 13 residues. V shed 2 bases, J shed 5 bases, and the junction held 5 bases outside the gene matches. CDR3 loop: CAWSKGLGDEQYV. The CDR3 coding sequence is TGTGCCTGGAGTAAGGGACTAGGGGACGAGCAGTACGTC.

This sequence joins TRBV7-2 and TRBJ2-1; TRBD2 matches 9 bases. Germline CDR1 is SGHTA and CDR2 is FQGNSA. CDR3 size: 14 residues. V shed 5 bases, J shed 9 bases, and the junction held 8 bases outside the gene matches. CDR3 coding DNA: TGTGCCAGCAGCGAGGGACTAGCAGTTGTTGAGCAGTTCTTC. Amino acids: CASSEGLAVVEQFF.

The gene calls are TRBV11-2 and TRBJ2-1; 7 bases are a match to TRBD2. V dropped 2 bases and J dropped 8; count of bases not matched to a gene: 9. The CDR3 totals 15 residues. Per germline, CDR1 SGHAT and CDR2 FQNNGV. CDR3 loop: CASSLSGGSLDEQFF. The DNA for the CDR3 is TGTGCCAGCAGCTTATCGGGGGGAAGTCTCGATGAGCAGTTCTTC.

This clone was detected only a few times. This chain uses TRBV11-2 with TRBJ1-5; D not resolved. The CDR3 covers 14 residues. Per the germline V gene, CDR1 is SGHAT and CDR2 is FQNNGV. Trimming stripped 2 bases from V and 0 bases from J, with 5 bases between. CDR3 residues: CASSLPGSNQPQHF. DNA of the CDR3: TGTGCCAGCAGCTTACCGGGTAGCAATCAGCCCCAGCATTTT.

A few counts support this clone. The CDR3 protein is CASSLFSRDEKLFF. For the CDR3, the DNA is TGCGCCAGCAGCTTGTTTTCCAGGGATGAAAAACTGTTTTTT. This chain joins TRBV5-1 and TRBJ1-4, with TRBD1 as a possible D gene (5 bases). Germline CDR1 is SGHRS and CDR2 is YFSETQ. V lost 1 base and J 6 bases, leaving 10 bases between the germline ends. The CDR3 length is 14 residues.

V usage is TRBV30 and J usage is TRBJ1-2; D unresolved. V gave up 2 bases and J gave up 0 bases, with 7 bases separating them. Germline V gene lookup returns CDR1 GTSNPN and CDR2 SVGIG (reference sequence). The CDR3 is made up of 13 amino acids. The CDR3 region is CAWSTDSNYGYTF. The CDR3 nucleotides read TGTGCCTGGAGTACGGACTCTAACTATGGCTACACCTTC.

This clone appeared a few times. As DNA, the CDR3 is TGTGCCAGCTCACCTCGACGGGGCCAAGAGACCCAGTACTTC. It specifies CASSPRRGQETQYF. The rearrangement uses TRBV18 and TRBJ2-5, with D possibly TRBD2 on 5 matching bases. Germline V gene sequence: CDR1 KGHSH, CDR2 LQKENI. The V and J ends lost 3 bases and 1 base respectively, with 9 bases between them. The CDR3 totals 14 residues.

The chain links TRBV2 to TRBJ1-1; D call uncertain. CDR1 SNHLY and CDR2 FYNNEI come from the germline V gene. Deletions cut 4 bases from V and 1 base from J, with 10 bases between. There are 14 residues in the CDR3. The CDR3 coding sequence is TGTGCCAGCAGTGGGGCCTTTGGGAACACTGAAGCTTTCTTT. This codes for CASSGAFGNTEAFF.

This clone was observed a few times. The genes are TRBV30 and TRBJ1-1, with 8 bases aligning to TRBD1. The germline CDR1 and CDR2 sequences are GTSNPN and SVGIG (reference sequence). CDR3 size: 16 residues. Losses at the gene ends were 4 bases for V and 3 bases for J; bases not matched to a gene: 13. The CDR3, as DNA: TGTGCCTGGATCGAGTCCAGGGGGCCAAGGGACACTGAAGCTTTCTTT. The encoded protein is CAWIESRGPRDTEAFF.

This clone appeared many times. V usage is TRBV28 and J usage is TRBJ2-1, with a possible D match to TRBD1 (5 bases). The V end was cut by 6 bases, the J end by 7 bases, with 13 bases between. Germline V lookup: CDR1 MDHEN, CDR2 SYDVKM. This CDR3 has 13 amino acids. As DNA, the CDR3 is TGTGCCAGCAGATCCTTCAGGGTTAATGAGCAGTTCTTC. This gives the protein CASRSFRVNEQFF.

The V and J genes are TRBV2 and TRBJ2-1, with 13 bases identical to TRBD2. Looked up from germline, CDR1 is SNHLY and CDR2 is FYNNEI. The V and J ends lost 4 bases and 9 bases, in that order; junction bases with no gene match: 9. The CDR3 sequence is 16 residues long. CDR3 loop: CASSGGTSGNLAEQFF. In DNA form, the CDR3 reads TGTGCCAGCAGTGGGGGGACTAGCGGGAATCTTGCTGAGCAGTTCTTC.